This T cell receptor (beta chain) appears in the sequencing data of a study of blood T cell repertoires in COVID-19. Overall study context: Samples came from the United States, Italy and Spain, spanning acute and convalescent COVID-19.

Only in-frame clones appear in the TCRdb table, and some are missing; sequencing was by immunoSEQ multiplex PCR. The sample carries about 410,000 clones, around nine tenths recorded once. Seattle participants joined during active infection and were tracked over time. The V gene lost 3 bases and the J gene lost 1 base, with 7 bases spanning the gap. This CDR3 contains 14 residues. Germline V lookup: CDR1 MRHNA, CDR2 SNTAGT. The rearrangement uses TRBV6-4 and TRBJ2-1, with a tentative D call TRBD2 (6 bases). The sample comprised peripheral blood. The TCR originated in a woman aged 35 to 49 with COVID-19, enrolled during active disease. In DNA form, the CDR3 reads TGTGCCAGCAGTGAGACTAGTTCCTACAATGAGCAGTTCTTC. It specifies CASSETSSYNEQFF.